This T cell receptor (beta chain) was documented in a study of blood T cell repertoires in COVID-19. Assay used: immunoSEQ multiplex PCR; TCRdb lists only in-frame clones, some missing. The data contain 210,000 or so clones, around 90% of them singletons. The CDR3 is made up of 13 amino acids. V was shortened by 1 base and J by 6 bases, with 9 bases between the two germline ends. CDR1 SEHNR and CDR2 FQNEAQ come from the germline V gene (reference sequence). This clonotype was obtained from a man aged 45-65 years with acute or convalescent COVID-19. The chain links TRBV7-9 to TRBJ1-2; D is uncertain. Sequencing input: peripheral blood. CDR3 sequence: CASSLVGRDGYTF. For the CDR3, the DNA is TGTGCCAGCAGCTTAGTTGGGCGGGATGGCTACACCTTC.